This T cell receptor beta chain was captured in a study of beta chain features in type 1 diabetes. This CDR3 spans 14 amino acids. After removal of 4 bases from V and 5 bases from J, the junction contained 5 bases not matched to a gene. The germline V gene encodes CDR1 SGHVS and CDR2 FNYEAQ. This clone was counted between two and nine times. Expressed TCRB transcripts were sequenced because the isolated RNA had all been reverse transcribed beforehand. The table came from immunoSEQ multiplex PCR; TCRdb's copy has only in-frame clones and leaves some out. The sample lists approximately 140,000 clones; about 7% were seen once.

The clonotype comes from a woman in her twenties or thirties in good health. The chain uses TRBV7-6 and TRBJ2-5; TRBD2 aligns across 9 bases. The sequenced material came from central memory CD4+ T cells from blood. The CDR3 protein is CASSSGTSTETQYF. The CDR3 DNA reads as TGTGCCAGCAGCTCCGGGACTAGCACGGAGACCCAGTACTTC.